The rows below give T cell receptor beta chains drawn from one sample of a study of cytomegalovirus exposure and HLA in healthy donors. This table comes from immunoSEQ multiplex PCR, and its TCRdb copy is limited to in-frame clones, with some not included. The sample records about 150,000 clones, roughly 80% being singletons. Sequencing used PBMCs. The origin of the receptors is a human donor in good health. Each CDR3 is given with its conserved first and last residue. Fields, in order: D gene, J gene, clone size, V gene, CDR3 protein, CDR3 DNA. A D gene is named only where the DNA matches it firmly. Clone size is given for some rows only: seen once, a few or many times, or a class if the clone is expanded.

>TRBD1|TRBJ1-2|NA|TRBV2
CASSPTGQNYGYTF
TGTGCCAGCAGTCCCACGGGACAGAACTATGGCTACACCTTC
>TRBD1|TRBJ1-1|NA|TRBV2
CATQRDSGAEAFF
TGTGCCACCCAGAGGGACAGTGGCGCTGAAGCTTTCTTT
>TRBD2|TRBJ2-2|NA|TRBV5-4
CASSLLAGPGGELFF
TGTGCCAGCAGCTTGCTAGCGGGCCCCGGCGGGGAGCTGTTTTTT
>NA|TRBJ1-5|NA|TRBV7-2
CASSWVGGGSSNQPQHF
TGTGCCAGCAGCTGGGTTGGGGGGGGCTCCAGCAATCAGCCCCAGCATTTT
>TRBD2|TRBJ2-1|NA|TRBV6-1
CASRTSGRSYNEQFF
TGTGCCAGCAGGACTAGCGGGAGGTCTTACAATGAGCAGTTCTTC
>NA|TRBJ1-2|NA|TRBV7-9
CASSLGGAYGYPF
TGTGCCAGCAGCTTAGGCGGGGCCTATGGCTACCCCTTC
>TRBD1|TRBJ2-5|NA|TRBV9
CASSVGNTGGGETQYF
TGTGCCAGCAGCGTAGGCAATACAGGGGGCGGGGAGACCCAGTACTTC
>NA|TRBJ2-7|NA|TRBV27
CASSSGFSYEQYF
TGTGCCAGCAGTTCGGGTTTCTCCTACGAGCAGTACTTC
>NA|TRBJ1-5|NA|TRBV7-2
CASSLRPGGPPPQHF
TGTGCCAGCAGCTTACGTCCCGGCGGGCCTCCGCCCCAGCATTTT
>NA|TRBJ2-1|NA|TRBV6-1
CASQRGSYNEQFF
TGTGCCAGTCAAAGGGGATCCTACAATGAGCAGTTCTTC
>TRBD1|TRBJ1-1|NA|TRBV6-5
CASSSERQGSHTEAFF
TGTGCCAGCAGTTCCGAGCGACAGGGATCTCACACTGAAGCTTTCTTT
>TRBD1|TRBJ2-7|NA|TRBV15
CATSFSPGQGDEQYF
TGTGCCACCAGCTTCTCCCCCGGACAGGGGGACGAGCAGTACTTC
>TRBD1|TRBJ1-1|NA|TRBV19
CASSIPPSSGTGTLTF
TGTGCCAGTAGTATTCCCCCCAGTTCCGGGACAGGGACCTTAACCTTT
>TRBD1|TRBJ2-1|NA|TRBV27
CASSLSPDRVRSYNEQFF
TGTGCCAGCAGTTTATCTCCGGACAGGGTACGGTCCTACAATGAGCAGTTCTTC
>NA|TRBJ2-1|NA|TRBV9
CASSGERHSYNEQFF
TGTGCCAGCAGCGGTGAGCGTCACTCCTACAATGAGCAGTTCTTC
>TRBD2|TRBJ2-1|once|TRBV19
CASRSEGLAVYNEQFF
TGTGCCAGTAGGTCGGAAGGACTAGCGGTTTACAATGAGCAGTTCTTC